These 22 T cell receptor beta chains share one sample of origin, sequenced in a study of T cells in localized non-small cell lung cancer. Using immunoSEQ multiplex PCR, the repertoire was profiled, and TCRdb retains in-frame clones only, with some absent. The sample has some 15,000 clones, approximately 85% seen once. This material consisted of peripheral blood, taken before any cancer treatment. The receptors here all came from a woman aged 35 to 70 with stage I lung adenocarcinoma.

The chain uses TRBV28 and TRBJ1-5, with D unclear. The V end lost 3 bases, the J end lost 0 bases, and 21 bases lay between the germline ends. This CDR3 contains 19 residues. Germline V gene data show CDR1 as MDHEN and CDR2 as SYDVKM. Written as DNA, the CDR3 is TGTGCCAGCAGTTTCGAGGGCAGGAGTCACCCCTATAGCAATCAGCCCCAGCATTTT. Translation gives CASSFEGRSHPYSNQPQHF.

This clone was seen just once. The chain joins TRBV5-8 to TRBJ1-2; D not certain. Germline V lookup: CDR1 SGHTS, CDR2 YDEGEE. V was cut by 4 bases and J by 1 base, with 5 bases left in between. The CDR3 is 12 amino acids. The CDR3 loop reads CASSINNYGYTF. The CDR3 DNA is TGTGCCAGCAGCATTAATAACTATGGCTACACCTTC. Supplemented by reference TRBV5-8 and TRBJ1-2, the full variable domain reads EAGVTQSPTHLIKTRGQQATLRCSPISGHTSVYWYQQALGLGLQFLLWYDEGEERNRGNFPPRFSGRQFPNYSSELNVNALELEDSALYLCASSINNYGYTFGSGTRLTVV.

The rearrangement joins TRBV5-4 to TRBJ1-2, with a tentative D call TRBD1 (6 bases). Germline loops: CDR1 SGHNT, CDR2 YYREEE (reference sequence). Trimming pared 3 bases from V and 6 bases from J, leaving 9 bases between. This CDR3 region has 12 residues. CDR3 region: CASSSGGHGYTF. The CDR3, as DNA: TGTGCCAGCAGCTCTGGGGGCCATGGCTACACCTTC. The variable domain in full, with the rest retrieved from reference TRBV5-4 and TRBJ1-2, is ETGVTQSPTHLIKTRGQQVTLRCSSQSGHNTVSWYQQALGQGPQFIFQYYREEENGRGNFPPRFSGLQFPNYSSELNVNALELDDSALYLCASSSGGHGYTFGSGTRLTVV.

The CDR3 region has the DNA TGTGCCAGCAGCCCGGGGGGGGCTGCCTACAATGAGCAGTTCTTC. It yields the protein CASSPGGAAYNEQFF. This chain uses TRBV7-2 with TRBJ2-1, with 8 nucleotides matching TRBD2. The germline gives CDR1 SGHTA, CDR2 FQGNSA. Trimming cost V 5 bases and J 2 bases; bases outside gene matches: 5. This CDR3 region has 15 residues.

The chain links TRBV6-5 to TRBJ2-7; TRBD1 aligns across 7 bases. The CDR3 is 15 amino acids. Trimming at V came to 6 bases and at J to 4 bases, leaving 12 bases not matched to a gene. Germline loops: CDR1 MNHEY, CDR2 SVGAGI. CDR3 nucleotides: TGTGCCAGCAGCCGACTCCCCCAGGGGGAATACGAGCAGTACTTC. Amino acid sequence: CASSRLPQGEYEQYF.

This clone has more than one count but fewer than ten. The chain combines TRBV11-2 with TRBJ2-7; 8 bases align to TRBD1. The length of the CDR3 is 14 residues. V shed 4 bases and J 1 base; nucleotides not matched to a gene: 3. Germline V lookup: CDR1 SGHAT, CDR2 FQNNGV. The CDR3 protein is CASSSDRVSYEQYF. The CDR3 bases are TGTGCCAGCAGCTCGGACAGGGTTTCCTACGAGCAGTACTTC. The full variable domain, its missing parts supplied by reference TRBV11-2 and TRBJ2-7, is EAGVAQSPRYKIIEKRQSVAFWCNPISGHATLYWYQQILGQGPKLLIQFQNNGVVDDSQLPKDRFSAERLKGVDSTLKIQPAKLEDSAVYLCASSSDRVSYEQYFGPGTRLTVT.

J is TRBJ2-7 and V is TRBV7-6; D is unclear. The CDR3 consists of 14 residues. Germline CDR1 SGHVS, CDR2 FNYEAQ. Between the trimmed V and J ends, which lost 4 bases and 0 bases, there was a span of 10 bases. The CDR3 reads CASSSPTISYEQYF. CDR3 sequence (DNA): TGTGCCAGCAGCTCTCCGACAATCTCCTACGAGCAGTACTTC.

V is TRBV6-5 and J is TRBJ2-3; unclear D gene. The CDR3 is 16 amino acids. V was trimmed by 4 bases and J by 2 bases, leaving 16 bases between them. Germline V gives CDR1 MNHEY, CDR2 SVGAGI. The CDR3, as DNA: TGTGCCAGCAGTTGGCGTGGCTCCCCAATCACAGATACGCAGTATTTT. This sequence encodes CASSWRGSPITDTQYF.

The chain joins TRBV30 to TRBJ1-2; 7 positions match TRBD1. CDR3 length equals 16 residues. The trim removed 1 base at V and 0 bases at J, leaving 8 bases unmatched. Germline CDR1 is GTSNPN and CDR2 is SVGIG (reference sequence). The CDR3, as DNA: TGTGCCTGGAGTGATACAGGGGTCGGGGCTAACTATGGCTACACCTTC. It yields the protein CAWSDTGVGANYGYTF. The full variable domain, with the rest looked up from reference TRBV30 and TRBJ1-2, is SQTIHQWPATLVQPVGSPLSLECTVEGTSNPNLYWYRQAAGRGLQLLFYSVGIGQISSEVPQNLSASRPQDRQFILSSKKLLLSDSGFYLCAWSDTGVGANYGYTFGSGTRLTVV.

The V gene is TRBV11-3, the J gene TRBJ2-1; the match to TRBD1 covers 10 bases. This CDR3 comprises 16 residues. V was clipped by 4 bases and J by 2 bases; unmatched bases: 5. Germline V gives CDR1 SGHNT, CDR2 YENEEA. CDR3 loop: CASSWGGQGAYNEQFF. The CDR3 bases are TGTGCCAGCAGCTGGGGAGGACAGGGGGCCTACAATGAGCAGTTCTTC.

The chain has TRBV5-4 and TRBJ1-2; tentative D call: TRBD1 (6 bases). From germline, CDR1 is SGHNT and CDR2 YYREEE (reference sequence). The CDR3 runs to 15 residues. V lost 4 bases, J lost 2 bases, and 15 bases lay in between. CDR3 nucleotide sequence: TGTGCCAGCAGCCCGGAGTTTGGACAGAACTATGGCTACACCTTC. This codes for CASSPEFGQNYGYTF.

CDR3: CASSPQGNYGYTF. DNA for the CDR3: TGTGCCAGCAGTCCGCAGGGTAACTATGGCTACACCTTC. V and J are TRBV5-4 and TRBJ1-2; D might be TRBD1 (5 bases). CDR3 length: 13 amino acids. V lost 5 bases, J lost 1 base, and 9 bases lay in between. The germline V gene has CDR1 SGHNT and CDR2 YYREEE (reference sequence).

The rearrangement links TRBV29-1 to TRBJ1-1, with 7 bases that match TRBD1. Per germline, CDR1 SQVTM and CDR2 ANQGSEA. Trimming cost V 7 bases and J 2 bases; bases outside gene matches: 7. The CDR3 contains 13 residues. The CDR3 DNA reads as TGCAGCGGAGGGGACAGAGTCAACACTGAAGCTTTCTTT. Protein: CSGGDRVNTEAFF.

The chain carries TRBV28 and TRBJ2-1, with 7 bases fitting TRBD2. Germline assignment: CDR1 MDHEN and CDR2 SYDVKM. This CDR3 contains 14 residues. V dropped 5 bases and J dropped 7; count of bases not matched to a gene: 8. As DNA, the CDR3 is TGTGCCAGCAGTAGAACCTCCGGGAGGAATGAGCAGTTCTTC. Translation: CASSRTSGRNEQFF.

This clone was seen once. The J gene is TRBJ1-3, the V gene TRBV21-1; whether TRBD1, the table's D call, matches the DNA was not checked. TRBV21-1 is a listed pseudogene. This CDR3 has 18 residues. CDR3 region: CASSKEGTVPSSGNTIYF. The CDR3 bases are TGTGCCAGCAGCAAAGAAGGGACAGTTCCCTCCTCTGGAAACACCATATATTTT.

This chain joins TRBV28 and TRBJ1-5; D is unresolved. This CDR3 is built from 16 residues. Trimming removed 4 bases from V and 5 bases from J, with 18 bases in between. Per germline, CDR1 MDHEN and CDR2 SYDVKM. The CDR3: CASSSSTNRGHQPQHF. For the CDR3, the DNA is TGTGCCAGCAGTTCCTCGACCAACCGAGGTCATCAGCCCCAGCATTTT.

The genes are TRBV7-2 and TRBJ2-5; the D is unclear. Germline V gives CDR1 SGHTA, CDR2 FQGNSA. V was pared by 5 bases and J by 5 bases, with 9 bases between. The CDR3 is 12 residues long. CDR3 coding DNA: TGTGCCAGCAGCCGCCGTGTGGAGACCCAGTACTTC. It is translated as CASSRRVETQYF.

The chain couples TRBV27 to TRBJ1-1; no clear D gene. CDR1 and CDR2 (germline): MNHEY, SMNVEV (reference sequence). The ends were cut back, 8 bases at V and 0 bases at J, with 7 bases in the middle. The CDR3 sequence is 12 residues long. The CDR3 region is CASGPLNTEAFF. The CDR3 DNA reads TGTGCCAGCGGTCCTTTGAACACTGAAGCTTTCTTT.

J is TRBJ2-1 and V is TRBV11-3; the D gene is possibly TRBD1 (5 bases). Trimming pared 0 bases from V and 8 bases from J, leaving 11 bases between. The CDR3 is 14 amino acids. CDR1 is SGHNT and CDR2 is YENEEA in the germline V gene. Written as DNA, the CDR3 is TGTGCCAGCAGCTTAGAAGGGGCCTGGGATGAGCAGTTCTTC. Translating gives CASSLEGAWDEQFF.

The CDR3 DNA sequence: TGCAGTGCTAGAGTGCAGGGCGGCTACACCTTC. This sequence encodes CSARVQGGYTF. V gene TRBV20-1 combines with J gene TRBJ1-2, with D maybe TRBD1 (5 bases). The CDR3 runs 11 residues. V was shortened by 1 base and J by 8 bases, with 8 bases between the two germline ends. Germline CDR1 and CDR2: DFQATT and SNEGSKA (reference sequence).

V gene TRBV2 combines with J gene TRBJ2-5; weak D call: TRBD1 (6 bases). Germline V lookup: CDR1 SNHLY, CDR2 FYNNEI. The V end was cut by 7 bases, the J end by 5 bases, with 17 bases between. The CDR3 consists of 14 residues. The CDR3 DNA reads TGTGCCAGCACGGACCTCCCTCAGGGGGAGACCCAGTACTTC. This sequence encodes CASTDLPQGETQYF.

This clone was seen a handful of times. The rearrangement links TRBV5-1 to TRBJ2-3, with TRBD1 as a possible D gene (6 bases). Germline-derived CDR1 and CDR2 are SGHRS and YFSETQ. V gave up 1 base and J gave up 1 base, with 13 bases separating them. This CDR3 is 16 amino acids long. In DNA form, the CDR3 reads TGCGCCAGCAGCTTGACAGGGCGGTTGGGCACAGATACGCAGTATTTT. Translated: CASSLTGRLGTDTQYF. Full variable domain (outside the CDR3, taken from reference TRBV5-1 and TRBJ2-3): KAGVTQTPRYLIKTRGQQVTLSCSPISGHRSVSWYQQTPGQGLQFLFEYFSETQRNKGNFPGRFSGRQFSNSRSEMNVSTLELGDSALYLCASSLTGRLGTDTQYFGPGTRLTVL.